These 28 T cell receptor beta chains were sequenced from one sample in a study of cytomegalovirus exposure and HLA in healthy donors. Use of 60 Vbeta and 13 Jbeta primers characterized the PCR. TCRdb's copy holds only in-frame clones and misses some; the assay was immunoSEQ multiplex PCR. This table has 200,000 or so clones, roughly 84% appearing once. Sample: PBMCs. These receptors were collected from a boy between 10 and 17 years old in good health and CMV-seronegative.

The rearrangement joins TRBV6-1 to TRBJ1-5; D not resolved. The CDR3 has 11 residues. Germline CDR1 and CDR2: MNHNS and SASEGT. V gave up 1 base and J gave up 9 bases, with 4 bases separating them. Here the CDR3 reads CASSEGRPQHF. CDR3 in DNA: TGTGCCAGCAGTGAAGGGAGGCCCCAGCATTTT.

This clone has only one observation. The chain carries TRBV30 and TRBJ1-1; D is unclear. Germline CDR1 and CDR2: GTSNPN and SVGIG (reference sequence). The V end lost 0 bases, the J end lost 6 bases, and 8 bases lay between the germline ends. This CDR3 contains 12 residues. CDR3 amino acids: CAWSVLGAEAFF. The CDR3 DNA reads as TGTGCCTGGAGTGTTCTGGGAGCTGAAGCTTTCTTT.

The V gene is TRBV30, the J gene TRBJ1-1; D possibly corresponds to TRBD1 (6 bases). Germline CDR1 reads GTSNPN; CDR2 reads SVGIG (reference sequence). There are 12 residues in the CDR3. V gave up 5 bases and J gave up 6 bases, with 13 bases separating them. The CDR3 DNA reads TGTGCCTGGGGGGGCCATTTCGCTGAAGCTTTCTTT. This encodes CAWGGHFAEAFF.

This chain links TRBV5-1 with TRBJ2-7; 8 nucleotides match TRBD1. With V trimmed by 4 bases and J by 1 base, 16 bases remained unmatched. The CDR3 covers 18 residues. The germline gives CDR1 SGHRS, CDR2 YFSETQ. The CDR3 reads CASSQYDRGADNSYEQYF. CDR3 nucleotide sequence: TGCGCCAGCAGCCAGTACGACAGGGGCGCCGACAATTCCTACGAGCAGTACTTC.

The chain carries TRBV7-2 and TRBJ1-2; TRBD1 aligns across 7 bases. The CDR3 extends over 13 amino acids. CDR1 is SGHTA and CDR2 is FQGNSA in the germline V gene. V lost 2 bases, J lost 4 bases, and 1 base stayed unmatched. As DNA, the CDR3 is TGTGCCAGCAGCTTACCAGGGGGCTATGGCTACACCTTC. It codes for CASSLPGGYGYTF.

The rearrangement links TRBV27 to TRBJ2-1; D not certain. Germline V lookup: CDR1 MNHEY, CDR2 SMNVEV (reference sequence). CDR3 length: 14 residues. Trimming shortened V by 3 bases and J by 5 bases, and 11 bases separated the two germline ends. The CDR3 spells CASSFTPSNNEQFF. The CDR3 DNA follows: TGTGCCAGCAGTTTTACTCCCTCGAACAATGAGCAGTTCTTC.

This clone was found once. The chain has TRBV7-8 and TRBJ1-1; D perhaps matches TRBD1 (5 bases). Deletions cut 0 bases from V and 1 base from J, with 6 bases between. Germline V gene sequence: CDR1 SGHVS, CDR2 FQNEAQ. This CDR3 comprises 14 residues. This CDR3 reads CASSLADRNTEAFF. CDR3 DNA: TGTGCCAGCAGCTTAGCCGACAGGAACACTGAAGCTTTCTTT.

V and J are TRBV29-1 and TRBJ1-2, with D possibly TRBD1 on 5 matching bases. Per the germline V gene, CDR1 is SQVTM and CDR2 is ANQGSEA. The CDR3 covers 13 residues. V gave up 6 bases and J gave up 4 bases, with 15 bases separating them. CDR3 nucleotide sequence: TGCAGCGTCATGGACACCCTTCTCTATGGCTACACCTTC. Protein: CSVMDTLLYGYTF.

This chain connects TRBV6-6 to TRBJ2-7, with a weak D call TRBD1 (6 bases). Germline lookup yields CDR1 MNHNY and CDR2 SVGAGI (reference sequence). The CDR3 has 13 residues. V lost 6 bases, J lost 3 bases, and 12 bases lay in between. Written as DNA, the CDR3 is TGTGCCAGCAGCGCCGGACAGATCTACGAGCAGTACTTC. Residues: CASSAGQIYEQYF.

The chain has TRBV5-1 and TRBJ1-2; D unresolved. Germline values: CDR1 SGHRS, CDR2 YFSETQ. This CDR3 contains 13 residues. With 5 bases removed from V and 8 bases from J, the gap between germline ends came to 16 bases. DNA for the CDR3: TGCGCCAGCAGTTACGACCTACTACAAGGCTACACCTTC. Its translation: CASSYDLLQGYTF.

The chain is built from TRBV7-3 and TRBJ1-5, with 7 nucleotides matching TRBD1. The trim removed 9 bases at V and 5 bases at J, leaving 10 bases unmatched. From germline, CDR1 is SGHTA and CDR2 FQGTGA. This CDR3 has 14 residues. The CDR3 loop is CASGQERGDQPQHF. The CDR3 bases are TGTGCCAGTGGACAGGAAAGGGGCGATCAGCCCCAGCATTTT.

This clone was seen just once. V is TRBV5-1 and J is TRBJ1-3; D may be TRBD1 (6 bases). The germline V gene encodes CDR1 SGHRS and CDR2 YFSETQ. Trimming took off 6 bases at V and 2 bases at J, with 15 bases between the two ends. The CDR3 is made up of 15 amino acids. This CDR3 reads CASTTGSGAGNTIYF. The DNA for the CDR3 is TGCGCCAGCACCACAGGGTCAGGTGCTGGAAACACCATATATTTT.

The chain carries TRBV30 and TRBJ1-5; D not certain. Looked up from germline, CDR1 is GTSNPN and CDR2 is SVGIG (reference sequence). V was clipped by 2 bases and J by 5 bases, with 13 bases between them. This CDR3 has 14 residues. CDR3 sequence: CAWSFSRVHQPQHF. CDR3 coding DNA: TGTGCCTGGAGTTTCTCACGGGTGCATCAGCCCCAGCATTTT.

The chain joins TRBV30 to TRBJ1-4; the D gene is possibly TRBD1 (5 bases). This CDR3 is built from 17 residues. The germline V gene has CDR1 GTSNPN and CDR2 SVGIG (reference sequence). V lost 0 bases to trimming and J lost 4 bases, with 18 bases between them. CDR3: CAWSVRGSGTLNEKLFF. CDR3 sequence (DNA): TGTGCCTGGAGTGTCCGGGGGTCCGGGACCCTTAATGAAAAACTGTTTTTT.

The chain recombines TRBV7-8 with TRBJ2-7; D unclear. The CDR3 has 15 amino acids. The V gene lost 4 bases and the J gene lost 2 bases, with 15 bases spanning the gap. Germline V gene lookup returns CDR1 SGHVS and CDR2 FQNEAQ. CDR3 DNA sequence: TGTGCCAGCAGCTCCAGGATGCCGAACCCCTACGAGCAGTACTTC. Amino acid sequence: CASSSRMPNPYEQYF. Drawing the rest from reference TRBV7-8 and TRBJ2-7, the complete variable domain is GAGVSQSPRYKVAKRGQDVALRCDPISGHVSLFWYQQALGQGPEFLTYFQNEAQLDKSGLPSDRFFAERPEGSVSTLKIQRTQQEDSAVYLCASSSRMPNPYEQYFGPGTRLTVT.

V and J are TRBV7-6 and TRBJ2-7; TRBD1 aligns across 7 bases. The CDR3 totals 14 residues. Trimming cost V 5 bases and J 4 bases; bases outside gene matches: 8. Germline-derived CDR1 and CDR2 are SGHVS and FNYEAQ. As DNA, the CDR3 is TGTGCCAGCAGCCCGGGGACAGTTGGGTACGAGCAGTACTTC. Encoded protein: CASSPGTVGYEQYF.

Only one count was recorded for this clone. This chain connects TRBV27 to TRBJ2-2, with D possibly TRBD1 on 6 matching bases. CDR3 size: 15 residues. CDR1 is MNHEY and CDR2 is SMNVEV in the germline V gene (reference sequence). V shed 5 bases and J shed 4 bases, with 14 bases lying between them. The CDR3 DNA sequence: TGTGCCAGCAGTCCCGGGACATATCGCACCGGGGAGCTGTTTTTT. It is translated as CASSPGTYRTGELFF.

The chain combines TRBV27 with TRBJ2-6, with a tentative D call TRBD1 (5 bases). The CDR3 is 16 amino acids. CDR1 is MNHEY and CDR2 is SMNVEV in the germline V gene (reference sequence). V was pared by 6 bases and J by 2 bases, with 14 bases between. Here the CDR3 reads CASSSQGRAGANVLTF. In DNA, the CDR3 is TGTGCCAGCAGCTCCCAGGGTCGGGCTGGGGCCAACGTCCTGACTTTC.

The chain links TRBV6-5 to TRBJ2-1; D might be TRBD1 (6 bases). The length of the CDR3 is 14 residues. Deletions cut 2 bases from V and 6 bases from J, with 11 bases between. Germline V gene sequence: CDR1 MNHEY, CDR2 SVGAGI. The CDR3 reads CASSYAGTPNEQFF. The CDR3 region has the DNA TGTGCCAGCAGTTACGCCGGGACACCCAATGAGCAGTTCTTC.

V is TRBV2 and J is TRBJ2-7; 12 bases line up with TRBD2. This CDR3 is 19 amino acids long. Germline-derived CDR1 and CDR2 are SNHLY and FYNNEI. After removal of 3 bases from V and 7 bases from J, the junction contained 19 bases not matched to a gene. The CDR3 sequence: CASSDRSASGRAAPGEQYF. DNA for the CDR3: TGTGCCAGCAGTGACCGCAGCGCTAGCGGGAGGGCGGCCCCCGGGGAGCAGTACTTC.

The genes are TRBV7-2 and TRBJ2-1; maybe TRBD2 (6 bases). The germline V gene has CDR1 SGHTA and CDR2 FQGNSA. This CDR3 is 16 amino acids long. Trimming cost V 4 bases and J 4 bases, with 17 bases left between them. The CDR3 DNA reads TGTGCCAGCAGCTCGACCGGGCGGGAAGAGTACAATGAGCAGTTCTTC. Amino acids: CASSSTGREEYNEQFF.

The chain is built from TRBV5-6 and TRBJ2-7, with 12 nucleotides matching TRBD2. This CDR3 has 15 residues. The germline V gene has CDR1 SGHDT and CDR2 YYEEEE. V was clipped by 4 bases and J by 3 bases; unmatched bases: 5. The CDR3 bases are TGTGCCAGCAGCCACGGACTAGCGGGAAACTACGAGCAGTACTTC. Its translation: CASSHGLAGNYEQYF.

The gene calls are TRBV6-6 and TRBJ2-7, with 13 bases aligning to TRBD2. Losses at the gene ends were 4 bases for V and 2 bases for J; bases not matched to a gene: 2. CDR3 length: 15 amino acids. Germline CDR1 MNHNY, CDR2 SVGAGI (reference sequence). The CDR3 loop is CASSSGLAGAYEQYF. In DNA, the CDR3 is TGTGCCAGCAGTTCCGGACTAGCGGGAGCCTACGAGCAGTACTTC.

CDR3 in amino acids: CAWSRRASGNTIYF. DNA of the CDR3: TGTGCCTGGAGTCGAAGAGCCTCTGGAAACACCATATATTTT. The V gene is TRBV30, the J gene TRBJ1-3, with unresolved D. V shed 2 bases and J shed 0 bases, with 8 bases lying between them. CDR1 and CDR2 (germline): GTSNPN, SVGIG (reference sequence). The CDR3 runs to 14 residues.

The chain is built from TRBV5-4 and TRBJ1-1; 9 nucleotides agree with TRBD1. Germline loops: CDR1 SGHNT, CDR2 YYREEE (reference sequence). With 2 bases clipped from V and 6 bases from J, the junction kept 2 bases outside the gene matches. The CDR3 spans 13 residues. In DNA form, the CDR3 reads TGTGCCAGCAGCTTAGGACAGGGGTCTGAAGCTTTCTTT. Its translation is CASSLGQGSEAFF. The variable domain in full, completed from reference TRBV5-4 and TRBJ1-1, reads ETGVTQSPTHLIKTRGQQVTLRCSSQSGHNTVSWYQQALGQGPQFIFQYYREEENGRGNFPPRFSGLQFPNYSSELNVNALELDDSALYLCASSLGQGSEAFFGQGTRLTVV.

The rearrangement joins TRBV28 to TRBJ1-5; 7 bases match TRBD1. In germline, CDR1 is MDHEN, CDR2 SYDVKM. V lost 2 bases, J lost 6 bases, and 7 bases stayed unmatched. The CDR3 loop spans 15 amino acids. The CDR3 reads CASSLRQGGSQPQHF. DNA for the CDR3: TGTGCCAGCAGTTTAAGACAGGGAGGTAGTCAGCCCCAGCATTTT.

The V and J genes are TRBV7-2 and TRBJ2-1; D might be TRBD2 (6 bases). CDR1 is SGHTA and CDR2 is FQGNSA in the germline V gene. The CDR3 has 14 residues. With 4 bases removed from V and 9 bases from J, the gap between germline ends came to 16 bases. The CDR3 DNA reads TGTGCCAGCAGCTCTCCCCCTAGCGAAGGTGAGCAGTTCTTC. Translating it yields CASSSPPSEGEQFF. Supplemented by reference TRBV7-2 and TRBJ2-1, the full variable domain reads GAGVSQSPSNKVTEKGKDVELRCDPISGHTALYWYRQSLGQGLEFLIYFQGNSAPDKSGLPSDRFSAERTGGSVSTLTIQRTQQEDSAVYLCASSSPPSEGEQFFGPGTRLTVL.

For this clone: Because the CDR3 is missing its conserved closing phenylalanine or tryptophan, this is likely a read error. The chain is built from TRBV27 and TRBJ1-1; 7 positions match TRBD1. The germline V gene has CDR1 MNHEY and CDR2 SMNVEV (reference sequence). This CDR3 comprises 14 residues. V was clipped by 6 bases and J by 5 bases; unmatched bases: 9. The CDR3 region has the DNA TGTGCCAGCAGAAGCCAACAGGGGATAACTGAAGCTTTCCTT. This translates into CASRSQQGITEAFL.